This T cell receptor (beta chain) was found in a study of blood T cell repertoires in COVID-19. In the study overall: Material from acute and convalescent COVID-19 was sourced from the United States, Italy and Spain. Sources were T cells, B-cell-depleted T cells, or PBMCs; the material itself was cDNA or gDNA.

Per the original methods: Reference gene primer amplification yielded estimated nucleated cell counts. The assay was immunoSEQ multiplex PCR, and TCRdb's table has in-frame clones only and misses some. V and J calls and clone size come straight from that table; D and trimming were deduced from the DNA. The table has around 100,000 clones, approximately 78% seen once. The CDR3 is 13 amino acids. The V gene lost 6 bases and the J gene lost 8 bases, with 14 bases spanning the gap. Per germline, CDR1 LGHDT and CDR2 YNNKEL (reference sequence). The rearrangement uses TRBV3-1 (or the pseudogene TRBV3-2) and TRBJ2-1; TRBD2 might be the D (6 bases). Input material: peripheral blood. This sequence originates from a man between 65 and 85 years old with acute or convalescent COVID-19. The CDR3 reads CASSPIGRHEQFF. CDR3 nucleotide sequence: TGTGCCAGCAGTCCCATAGGGAGGCATGAGCAGTTCTTC.